This TCR beta chain was identified in a study of tumor-infiltrating lymphocytes in localized non-small cell lung cancer. Whole-study findings and limits: Each assay used a separate piece of the same tissue. Immunotypes IM1 and IM2 had similar TCR-derived T-cell fractions. Compared with uninvolved lung, tumors showed higher T cell infiltration by TCRbeta sequencing.

Between the trimmed V and J ends, which lost 1 base and 5 bases, there was a span of 1 base. The CDR3 covers 10 residues. CDR1 GTSNPN and CDR2 SVGIG come from the germline V gene (reference sequence). Of note for this clone: Antigen specificity is unknown.

Profiled with immunoSEQ multiplex PCR; TCRdb holds only in-frame clones, not every one. The sample carries roughly 25,000 clones, 69% recorded once. The chain is built from TRBV30 and TRBJ2-3; no clear D gene. Sequencing input: lung tumor tissue. The source of this sequence is a human donor with non-small cell lung cancer. The CDR3 DNA follows: TGTGCCTGGAGTGAAGATACGCAGTATTTT. Protein product: CAWSEDTQYF. The complete variable domain, with remaining parts taken from reference TRBV30 and TRBJ2-3, reads SQTIHQWPATLVQPVGSPLSLECTVEGTSNPNLYWYRQAAGRGLQLLFYSVGIGQISSEVPQNLSASRPQDRQFILSSKKLLLSDSGFYLCAWSEDTQYFGPGTRLTVL.